This T cell receptor beta chain was recovered during a study of early T cells in non-severe SARS-CoV-2 infection. TCRdb processed the 5' RACE reads anew with MiXCR; each CDR3 protein has one entry. The data show 55,000 to 65,000 distinct CDR3 sequences, more than 10% seen once. J gave up 2 bases and V 5 bases, and 8 bases lay outside the gene matches. Germline V lookup: CDR1 MNHEY, CDR2 SVGEGT. CDR3 length: 15 amino acids. The sequence was obtained from an adult who was a healthcare worker with PCR-confirmed SARS-CoV-2 infection or an uninfected control (not recorded which). The chain joins TRBV6-2 or TRBV6-3 to TRBJ2-5; 7 bases map to TRBD2. Sequencing input: whole blood. The CDR3 here is CASSNTAGWQETQYF. CDR3 nucleotides: TGTGCCAGCAGTAACACAGCGGGGTGGCAAGAGACCCAGTACTTC.